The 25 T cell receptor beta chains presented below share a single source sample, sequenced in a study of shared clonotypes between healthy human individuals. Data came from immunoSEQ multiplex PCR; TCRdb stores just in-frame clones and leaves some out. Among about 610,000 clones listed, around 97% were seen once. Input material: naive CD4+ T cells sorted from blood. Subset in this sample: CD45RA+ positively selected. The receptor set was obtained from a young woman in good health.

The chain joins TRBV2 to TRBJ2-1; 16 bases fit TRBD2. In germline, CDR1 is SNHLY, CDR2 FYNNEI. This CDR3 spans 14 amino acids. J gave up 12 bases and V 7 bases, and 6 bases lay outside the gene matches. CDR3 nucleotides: TGTGCCAGCACGGGACTAGCGGGAGGGCCAGGGCAGTTCTTC. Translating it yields CASTGLAGGPGQFF.

CDR3 protein: CASSLVATGVQLDTQYF. Here the CDR3 DNA reads TGTGCCAGCAGCTTGGTAGCGACAGGGGTCCAATTGGATACGCAGTATTTT. The genes are TRBV5-6 and TRBJ2-3; 8 bases map to TRBD1. Germline assignment: CDR1 SGHDT and CDR2 YYEEEE. The V gene end was trimmed by 0 bases and the J gene end by 6 bases; junction bases not matched to a gene: 12. This CDR3 comprises 17 residues.

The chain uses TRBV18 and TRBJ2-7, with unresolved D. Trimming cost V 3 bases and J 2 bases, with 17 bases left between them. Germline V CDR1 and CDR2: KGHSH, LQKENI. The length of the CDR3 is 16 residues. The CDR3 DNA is TGTGCCAGCTCACCTGATTCTACCCGGCCCACCTACGAGCAGTACTTC. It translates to CASSPDSTRPTYEQYF.

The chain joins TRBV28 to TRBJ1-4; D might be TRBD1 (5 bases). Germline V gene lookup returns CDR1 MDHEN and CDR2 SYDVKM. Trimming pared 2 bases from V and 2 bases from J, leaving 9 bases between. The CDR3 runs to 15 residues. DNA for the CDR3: TGTGCCAGCAGTTTAATGGGGGTCACTAATGAAAAACTGTTTTTT. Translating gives CASSLMGVTNEKLFF.

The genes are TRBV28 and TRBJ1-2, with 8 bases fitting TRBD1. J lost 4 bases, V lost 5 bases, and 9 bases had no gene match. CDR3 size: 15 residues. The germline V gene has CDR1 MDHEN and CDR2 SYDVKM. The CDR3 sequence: CASSPSDRGPYGYTF. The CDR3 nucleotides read TGTGCCAGCAGTCCCTCAGACAGGGGACCCTATGGCTACACCTTC.

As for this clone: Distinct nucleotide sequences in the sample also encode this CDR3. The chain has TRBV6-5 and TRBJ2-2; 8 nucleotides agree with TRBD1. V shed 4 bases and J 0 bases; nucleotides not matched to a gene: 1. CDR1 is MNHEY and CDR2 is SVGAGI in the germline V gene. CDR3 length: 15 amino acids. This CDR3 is CASSSQGANTGELFF. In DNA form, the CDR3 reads TGTGCCAGCAGTTCACAGGGGGCGAACACCGGGGAGCTGTTTTTT.

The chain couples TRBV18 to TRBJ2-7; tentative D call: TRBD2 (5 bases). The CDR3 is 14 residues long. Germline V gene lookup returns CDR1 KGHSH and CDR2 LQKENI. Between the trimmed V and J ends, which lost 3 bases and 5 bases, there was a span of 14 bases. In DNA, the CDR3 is TGTGCCAGCTCACCTCAGTCAGGAGGCAACGAGCAGTACTTC. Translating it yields CASSPQSGGNEQYF. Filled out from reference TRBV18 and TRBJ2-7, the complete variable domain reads NAGVMQNPRHLVRRRGQEARLRCSPMKGHSHVYWYRQLPEEGLKFMVYLQKENIIDESGMPKERFSAEFPKEGPSILRIQQVVRGDSAAYFCASSPQSGGNEQYFGPGTRLTVT.

The CDR3 DNA reads TGTGCCTGGGGGCAAGAGACCCAGTACTTC. Its translation is CAWGQETQYF. The chain employs TRBV30 and TRBJ2-5; D remains unclear. Germline V gene lookup returns CDR1 GTSNPN and CDR2 SVGIG (reference sequence). The CDR3 extends over 10 amino acids. Trimming pared 5 bases from V and 2 bases from J, leaving 3 bases between.

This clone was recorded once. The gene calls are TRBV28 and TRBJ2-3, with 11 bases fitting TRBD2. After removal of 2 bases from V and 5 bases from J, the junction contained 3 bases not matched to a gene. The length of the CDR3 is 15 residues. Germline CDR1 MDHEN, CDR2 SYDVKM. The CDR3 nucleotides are TGTGCCAGCAGTTTAGCTACTAGCGGGAGAGATACGCAGTATTTT. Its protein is CASSLATSGRDTQYF.

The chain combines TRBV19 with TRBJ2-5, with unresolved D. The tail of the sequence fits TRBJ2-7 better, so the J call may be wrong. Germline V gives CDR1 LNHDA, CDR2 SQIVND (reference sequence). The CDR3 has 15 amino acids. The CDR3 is CATRPGDHISYEQYF. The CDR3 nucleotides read TGTGCCACGAGGCCTGGAGATCACATTTCCTACGAGCAGTACTTC.

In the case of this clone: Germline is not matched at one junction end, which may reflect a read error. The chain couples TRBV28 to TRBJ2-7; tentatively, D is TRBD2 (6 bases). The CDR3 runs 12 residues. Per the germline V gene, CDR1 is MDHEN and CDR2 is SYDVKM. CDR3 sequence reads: CANSPPGGEQYF. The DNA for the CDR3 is TGTGCCAACAGTCCTCCCGGGGGAGAGCAGTACTTC.

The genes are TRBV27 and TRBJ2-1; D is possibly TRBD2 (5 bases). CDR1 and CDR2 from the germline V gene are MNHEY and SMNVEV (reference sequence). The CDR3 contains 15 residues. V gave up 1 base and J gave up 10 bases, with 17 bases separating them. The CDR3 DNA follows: TGTGCCAGCAGTTTATATCTAGCTCTTGAAGGGGAGCAGTTCTTC. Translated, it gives CASSLYLALEGEQFF.

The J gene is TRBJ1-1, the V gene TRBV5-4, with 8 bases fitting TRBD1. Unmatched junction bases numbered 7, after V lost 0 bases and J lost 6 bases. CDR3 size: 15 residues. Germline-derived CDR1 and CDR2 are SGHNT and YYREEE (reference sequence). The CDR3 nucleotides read TGTGCCAGCAGCTTGGCGACAGGGGAGTCTGCTGAAGCTTTCTTT. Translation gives CASSLATGESAEAFF.

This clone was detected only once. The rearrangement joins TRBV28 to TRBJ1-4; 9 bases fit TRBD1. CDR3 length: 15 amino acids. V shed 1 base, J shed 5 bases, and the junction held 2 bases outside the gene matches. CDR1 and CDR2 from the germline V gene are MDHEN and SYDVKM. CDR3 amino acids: CASSLSGQGNEKLFF. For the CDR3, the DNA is TGTGCCAGCAGTTTATCGGGACAGGGCAATGAAAAACTGTTTTTT.

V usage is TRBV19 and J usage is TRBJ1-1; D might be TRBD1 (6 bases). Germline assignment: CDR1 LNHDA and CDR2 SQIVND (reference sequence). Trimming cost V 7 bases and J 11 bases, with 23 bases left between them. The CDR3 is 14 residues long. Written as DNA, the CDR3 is TGTGCCAGTAAAACGTCCGCAGGGGAGGGGATGGCTTTCTTT. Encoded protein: CASKTSAGEGMAFF.

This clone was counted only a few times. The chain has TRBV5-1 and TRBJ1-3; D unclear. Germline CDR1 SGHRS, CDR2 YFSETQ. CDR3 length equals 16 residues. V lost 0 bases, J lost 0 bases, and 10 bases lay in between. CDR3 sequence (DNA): TGCGCCAGCAGCTTGGCCGGGGATCTCTCTGGAAACACCATATATTTT. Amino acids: CASSLAGDLSGNTIYF.

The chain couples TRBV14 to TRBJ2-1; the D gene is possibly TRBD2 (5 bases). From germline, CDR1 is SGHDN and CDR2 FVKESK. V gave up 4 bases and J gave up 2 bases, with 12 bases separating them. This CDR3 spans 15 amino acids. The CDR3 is CASSLDWGAYNEQFF. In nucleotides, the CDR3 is TGTGCCAGCAGCCTCGATTGGGGAGCCTACAATGAGCAGTTCTTC.

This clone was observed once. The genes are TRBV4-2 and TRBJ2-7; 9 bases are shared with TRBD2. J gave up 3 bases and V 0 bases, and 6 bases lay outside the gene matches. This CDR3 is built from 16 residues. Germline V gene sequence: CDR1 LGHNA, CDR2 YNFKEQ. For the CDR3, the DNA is TGTGCCAGCAGCCAAGAGTCAGCGGGAGGTCTCTACGAGCAGTACTTC. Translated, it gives CASSQESAGGLYEQYF.

The CDR3 here is CASSPDRDGNTIYF. CDR3 DNA: TGTGCCAGCTCACCAGACAGGGATGGAAACACCATATATTTT. The V and J genes are TRBV18 and TRBJ1-3; 7 nucleotides match TRBD1. The CDR3 length is 14 residues. V shed 2 bases, J shed 3 bases, and the junction held 1 base outside the gene matches. CDR1 KGHSH and CDR2 LQKENI come from the germline V gene.

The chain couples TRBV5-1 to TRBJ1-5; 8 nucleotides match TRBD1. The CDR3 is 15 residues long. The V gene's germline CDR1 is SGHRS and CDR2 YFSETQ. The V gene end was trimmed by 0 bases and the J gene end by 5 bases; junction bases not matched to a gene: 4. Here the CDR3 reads CASSLVSGGHQPQHF. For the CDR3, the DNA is TGCGCCAGCAGCTTGGTGTCAGGGGGCCATCAGCCCCAGCATTTT.

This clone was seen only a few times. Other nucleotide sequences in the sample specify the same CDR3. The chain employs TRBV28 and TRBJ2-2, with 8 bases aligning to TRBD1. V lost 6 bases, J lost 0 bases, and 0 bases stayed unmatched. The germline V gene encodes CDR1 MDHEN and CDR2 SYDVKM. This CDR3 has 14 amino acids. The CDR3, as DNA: TGTGCCAGCAGGACAGGGGCGAACACCGGGGAGCTGTTTTTT. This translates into CASRTGANTGELFF.

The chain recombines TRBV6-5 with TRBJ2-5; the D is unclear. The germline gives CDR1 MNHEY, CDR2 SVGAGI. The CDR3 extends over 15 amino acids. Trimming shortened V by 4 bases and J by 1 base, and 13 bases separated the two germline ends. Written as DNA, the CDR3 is TGTGCCAGCAGTTTCCAGACTCGCTTCCAAGAGACCCAGTACTTC. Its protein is CASSFQTRFQETQYF.

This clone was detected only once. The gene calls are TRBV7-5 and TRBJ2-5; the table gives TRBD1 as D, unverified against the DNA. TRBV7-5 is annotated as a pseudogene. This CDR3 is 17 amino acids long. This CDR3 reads CVRSRVTGRGPQETQYF. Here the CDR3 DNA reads TGTGTCAGAAGCAGGGTGACGGGCAGGGGGCCCCAAGAGACCCAGTACTTC.

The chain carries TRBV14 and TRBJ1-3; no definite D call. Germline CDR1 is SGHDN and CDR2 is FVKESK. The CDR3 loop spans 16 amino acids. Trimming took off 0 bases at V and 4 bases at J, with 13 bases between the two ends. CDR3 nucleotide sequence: TGTGCCAGCAGCCAAGATTCGGCAGCGTCCGGAAACACCATATATTTT. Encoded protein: CASSQDSAASGNTIYF.

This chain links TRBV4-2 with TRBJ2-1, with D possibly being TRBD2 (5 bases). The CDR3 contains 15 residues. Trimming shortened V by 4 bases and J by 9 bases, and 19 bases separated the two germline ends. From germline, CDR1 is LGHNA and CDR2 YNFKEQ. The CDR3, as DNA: TGTGCCAGCAGCCTCCTAGTGGGAGTCCCAGCTGAGCAGTTCTTC. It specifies CASSLLVGVPAEQFF.